This is a list of T cell receptor beta chains from one sample in a study of lymphopenia after photon versus proton radiotherapy. The repertoire was sequenced with immunoSEQ multiplex PCR; TCRdb's copy has only in-frame clones and lacks some. The sample shows about 7,300 clones, around 92% of them seen only once. This material consisted of peripheral blood, taken from a patient treated with photon-based radiotherapy. The receptors come from a man aged 60 to 69 with cholangiocarcinoma. The conserved cysteine and the conserved F or W are not part of the CDR3 here.

TRBV29-1	10	TRBJ1-2	IARGRAGGYT
TRBV10-2	10	TRBJ2-7	ASRDHGNEQY
TRBV27	18	TRBJ2-1	ASSLVGVAGSWDKNNEQF
TRBV7-9	13	TRBJ1-4	ASSFHRGGDEKLF
TRBV9	15	TRBJ2-2	ASSVGTSGRVTGELF
TRBV18	12	TRBJ1-4	ASSPTRAGEKLF
TRBV5-4	14	TRBJ1-2	ASSKAGQGGVYGYT
TRBV2	12	TRBJ2-2	ASGARGLRGELF
TRBV23-1	14	TRBJ2-7	ASSQFRTGIVREQY
TRBV5-6	13	TRBJ2-7	ASSLIQGSPYEQY
TRBV28	11	TRBJ1-2	ASSSSNNYGYT
TRBV18	13	TRBJ2-5	ASSPPVRNQETQY
TRBV11-2	13	TRBJ1-4	ASSITPGNNEKLF
TRBV29-1	13	TRBJ2-3	SVSLGTISTDTQY
TRBV11-1	13	TRBJ1-1	ASSPDGGMNTEAF
TRBV5-5	13	TRBJ1-6	ASRAGQGGNSPLH
TRBV28	14	TRBJ2-1	ASRGEGASEYNEQF
TRBV5-5	13	TRBJ2-6	ASSLELSGANVLT
TRBV18	12	TRBJ2-7	ASSIDRSSYEQY
TRBV9	12	TRBJ2-3	ASSGRDRDDTQY
TRBV10-1	13	TRBJ2-1	ASSPSGGSYNEQF
TRBV27	12	TRBJ2-5	ASSLTTGRETQY
TRBV19	13	TRBJ2-3	ASSSGGAITDTQY
TRBV4-3	11	TRBJ1-4	ASSQDGQGKLF
TRBV7-9	14	TRBJ1-1	ASSRGPGPWNTEAF